This passage covers 27 T cell receptor beta chains from one sample sequenced in a study of T-cell reconstitution after alpha-beta-depleted transplantation in children. Researchers prepared the TCRbeta library using unique molecular identifiers, the study reports. MiXCR was run by TCRdb on the PCR reads, yielding one entry per CDR3 protein. The sample lists roughly 74,000 distinct CDR3 sequences; roughly 20% were seen once. This sample comprised PBMCs, mostly from graft donor cells, obtained 360 days after TCRalphabeta/CD19-depleted stem cell transplant. The source is a male patient aged 2 to 10 who had a stem cell transplant for acute lymphoblastic leukemia, so the T cells may come from the graft donor.

A few counts support this clonotype. The chain employs TRBV7-8 and TRBJ2-3; 8 nucleotides match TRBD2. The germline gives CDR1 SGHVS, CDR2 FQNEAQ. This CDR3 region has 13 residues. The junction had 4 bases not matched to a gene; V was cut back by 6 bases and J by 5 bases. The chain's CDR3 is CASRTLAEDTQYF. The CDR3 coding sequence is TGTGCCAGCAGGACACTAGCGGAAGATACGCAGTATTTT.

This chain uses TRBV6-1 with TRBJ1-5; a possible D gene is TRBD1 (5 bases). Germline CDR1 is MNHNS and CDR2 is SASEGT. The CDR3 loop spans 14 amino acids. V was clipped by 6 bases and J by 0 bases, with 9 bases between them. In DNA form, the CDR3 reads TGTGCCAGCAGGACAGACTATAGCAATCAGCCCCAGCATTTT. Amino acids: CASRTDYSNQPQHF.

V is TRBV7-8 and J is TRBJ2-5; D remains unclear. CDR1 is SGHVS and CDR2 is FQNEAQ in the germline V gene. Trimming stripped 2 bases from V and 3 bases from J, with 16 bases between. The CDR3 runs to 16 residues. CDR3: CASSLQFASGKETQYF. CDR3 DNA: TGTGCCAGCAGCTTACAATTCGCGAGTGGAAAAGAGACCCAGTACTTC.

V is TRBV5-1 and J is TRBJ2-7, with D possibly matching TRBD1 (5 bases). Trimming took off 4 bases at V and 6 bases at J, with 14 bases between the two ends. Germline assignment: CDR1 SGHRS and CDR2 YFSETQ. This CDR3 spans 13 amino acids. DNA of the CDR3: TGCGCCAGCAGCAACTCAGGGCCGGGCGAGCAGTACTTC. Translation: CASSNSGPGEQYF.

This chain joins TRBV4-1 and TRBJ2-7; TRBD2 is a possible D gene (6 bases). The CDR3 contains 15 residues. CDR1 MGHRA and CDR2 YSYEKL come from the germline V gene. Trimming shortened V by 3 bases and J by 6 bases, and 18 bases separated the two germline ends. The CDR3 spells CASSQATSLQFEQYF. The CDR3 DNA is TGCGCCAGCAGCCAGGCCACTAGCTTACAGTTCGAGCAGTACTTC.

The V call is TRBV6-1, the J call TRBJ2-7; TRBD1 matches 9 bases. Germline CDR1 MNHNS, CDR2 SASEGT. This CDR3 has 15 residues. The junction had 8 bases not matched to a gene; V was cut back by 6 bases and J by 2 bases. The CDR3 DNA sequence: TGTGCCAGCAGGCGATCCGGGACAGGGCCCTACGAGCAGTACTTC. It is translated as CASRRSGTGPYEQYF.

The chain employs TRBV6-1 and TRBJ2-1; the D is unclear. Germline CDR1 reads MNHNS; CDR2 reads SASEGT. Trimming shortened V by 3 bases and J by 9 bases, and 9 bases separated the two germline ends. This CDR3 has 12 residues. For the CDR3, the DNA is TGTGCCAGCAGTGATGGGTGGAGTGAGCAGTTCTTC. This codes for CASSDGWSEQFF.

The CDR3 region is CASKQTRTPPEEQYF. CDR3 nucleotides: TGTGCCAGCAAGCAAACCCGGACACCCCCGGAAGAGCAGTACTTC. This sequence joins TRBV2 and TRBJ2-7, with D maybe TRBD1 (5 bases). V was clipped by 7 bases and J by 7 bases, with 23 bases between them. CDR1 and CDR2 (germline): SNHLY, FYNNEI. CDR3 length: 15 residues.

The chain uses TRBV3-1 and TRBJ2-7; possible D gene TRBD2, 5 bases. The CDR3 sequence is 16 residues long. Trimming removed 2 bases from V and 3 bases from J, with 17 bases in between. The V gene's germline CDR1 is LGHDT and CDR2 YNNKEL (reference sequence). The CDR3 DNA reads TGTGCCAGCAGCCAACTACCGGGGAGCTTTGGCTACGAGCAGTACTTC. Protein product: CASSQLPGSFGYEQYF.

The chain carries TRBV6-5 and TRBJ2-3; D is undetermined. This CDR3 comprises 17 residues. The V gene's germline CDR1 is MNHEY and CDR2 SVGAGI. Deletions cut 2 bases from V and 0 bases from J, with 15 bases between. The CDR3 DNA sequence: TGTGCCAGCAGTTACCCGAGAGCAGTGTCTAGCACAGATACGCAGTATTTT. This translates into CASSYPRAVSSTDTQYF.

This sequence joins TRBV4-1 and TRBJ2-1; 11 nucleotides match TRBD2. From germline, CDR1 is MGHRA and CDR2 YSYEKL. The CDR3 extends over 17 amino acids. The junction had 5 bases not matched to a gene; V was cut back by 1 base and J by 3 bases. The CDR3 nucleotides are TGCGCCAGCAGCCAAGCCCGGACTAGCGGGCTCTACAATGAGCAGTTCTTC. Its translation is CASSQARTSGLYNEQFF.

This clonotype was recorded many times. The rearrangement joins TRBV24-1 to TRBJ1-1, with 11 bases aligning to TRBD1. CDR3 size: 13 residues. CDR1 is KGHDR, CDR2 SFDVKD, per germline. Trimming took 9 bases from V and 3 from J; bases not matched to a gene: 2. The CDR3 DNA reads as TGTGCCACCCGGGACAGGGGGGACACTGAAGCTTTCTTT. This sequence encodes CATRDRGDTEAFF.

The table lists this clonotype with a few counts. The J gene is TRBJ1-1, the V gene TRBV7-8; TRBD1 might be the D (5 bases). The CDR3 is made up of 15 amino acids. Germline V gene lookup returns CDR1 SGHVS and CDR2 FQNEAQ. Trimming shortened V by 0 bases and J by 4 bases, and 12 bases separated the two germline ends. CDR3 in DNA: TGTGCCAGCAGCTTAGCGAGCGGGGCACGCACTGAAGCTTTCTTT. It encodes CASSLASGARTEAFF. Supplemented by reference TRBV7-8 and TRBJ1-1, the full variable domain reads GAGVSQSPRYKVAKRGQDVALRCDPISGHVSLFWYQQALGQGPEFLTYFQNEAQLDKSGLPSDRFFAERPEGSVSTLKIQRTQQEDSAVYLCASSLASGARTEAFFGQGTRLTVV.

The chain uses TRBV6-1 and TRBJ2-5; no definite D call. This CDR3 is 15 amino acids long. The V gene lost 4 bases and the J gene lost 0 bases, with 12 bases spanning the gap. The germline gives CDR1 MNHNS, CDR2 SASEGT. The CDR3 DNA reads TGTGCCAGCAGTGCTTTTTGGGCCAACCAAGAGACCCAGTACTTC. This codes for CASSAFWANQETQYF.

This rearrangement joins TRBV24-1 to TRBJ2-1; 7 bases match TRBD2. V was clipped by 5 bases and J by 4 bases; unmatched bases: 4. Germline V CDR1 and CDR2: KGHDR, SFDVKD. The CDR3 loop spans 14 amino acids. CDR3 region: CATSGLAAYNEQFF. The CDR3 DNA is TGTGCCACCAGTGGTCTAGCGGCGTACAATGAGCAGTTCTTC.

The V call is TRBV12-3 or TRBV12-4, the J call TRBJ2-4, with TRBD1 matching over 10 bases. The V and J ends lost 4 bases and 4 bases, in that order; junction bases with no gene match: 4. CDR3 length: 15 residues. CDR3 nucleotide sequence: TGTGCCAGCAGTTCCCGGGACAGGGGAAAAAACATTCAGTACTTC. This codes for CASSSRDRGKNIQYF.

This clonotype was counted many times. The V and J genes are TRBV5-1 and TRBJ2-1; TRBD1 matches 7 bases. The CDR3 extends over 15 amino acids. The V segment lost 4 bases and the J segment 5 bases; nucleotides outside the gene matches: 9. Germline V CDR1 and CDR2: SGHRS, YFSETQ. CDR3 in DNA: TGCGCCAGCAGCGAGGGACAGTGGATAAACAATGAGCAGTTCTTC. It codes for CASSEGQWINNEQFF. The full variable domain, with the rest looked up from reference TRBV5-1 and TRBJ2-1, is KAGVTQTPRYLIKTRGQQVTLSCSPISGHRSVSWYQQTPGQGLQFLFEYFSETQRNKGNFPGRFSGRQFSNSRSEMNVSTLELGDSALYLCASSEGQWINNEQFFGPGTRLTVL.

This clonotype has a handful of counts. The chain uses TRBV6-2 or TRBV6-3 and TRBJ1-6, with 7 bases lining up with TRBD1. This CDR3 has 15 amino acids. V lost 2 bases and J lost 2; bases outside the gene matches: 0. Germline V gene sequence: CDR1 MNHEY, CDR2 SVGEGT. CDR3 in amino acids: CASSYRGPYNSPLHF. The CDR3 nucleotides are TGTGCCAGCAGTTACAGGGGGCCCTATAATTCACCCCTCCACTTT.

This clonotype was recorded a few times. The chain joins TRBV20-1 to TRBJ2-7, with TRBD2 matching 11 bases. This CDR3 spans 15 amino acids. The germline V gene encodes CDR1 DFQATT and CDR2 SNEGSKA (reference sequence). After removal of 6 bases from V and 0 bases from J, the junction contained 7 bases not matched to a gene. The CDR3 nucleotides read TGCAGTGCCACTAGCGGGAGAGGGAGCTCCTACGAGCAGTACTTC. Amino acid sequence: CSATSGRGSSYEQYF.

The chain couples TRBV7-6 to TRBJ2-1; D is perhaps TRBD2 (6 bases). The germline gives CDR1 SGHVS, CDR2 FNYEAQ. The CDR3 consists of 17 residues. The ends were cut back, 7 bases at V and 0 bases at J, with 19 bases in the middle. The CDR3 spells CASTSVPAGSSYNEQFF. DNA of the CDR3: TGTGCCAGCACCTCCGTACCCGCCGGGAGCTCCTACAATGAGCAGTTCTTC. The whole variable domain, filled in from reference TRBV7-6 and TRBJ2-1, reads GAGVSQSPRYKVTKRGQDVALRCDPISGHVSLYWYRQALGQGPEFLTYFNYEAQQDKSGLPNDRFSAERPEGSISTLTIQRTEQRDSAMYRCASTSVPAGSSYNEQFFGPGTRLTVL.

The chain links TRBV12-3 or TRBV12-4 to TRBJ2-1, with TRBD1 as a possible D gene (6 bases). This CDR3 has 15 amino acids. The V gene lost 2 bases and the J gene lost 10 bases, with 18 bases spanning the gap. The CDR3 sequence is CASSLFVPVRGEQFF. The CDR3 nucleotides read TGTGCCAGCAGTTTATTTGTCCCGGTCAGGGGCGAGCAGTTCTTC.

This clonotype was detected ten times or more. The chain combines TRBV29-1 with TRBJ2-1; the D gene is possibly TRBD2 (6 bases). The CDR3 loop spans 13 amino acids. The germline CDR1 and CDR2 sequences are SQVTM and ANQGSEA. The V end lost 3 bases, the J end lost 3 bases, and 9 bases lay between the germline ends. The CDR3 is CSVDSSDYNEQFF. CDR3 DNA sequence: TGCAGCGTTGACTCTAGCGACTACAATGAGCAGTTCTTC.

The J gene is TRBJ1-5, the V gene TRBV7-9, with D unresolved. This CDR3 is 14 amino acids long. CDR1 and CDR2 (germline): SEHNR, FQNEAQ (reference sequence). V was clipped by 6 bases and J by 0 bases, with 9 bases between them. The CDR3 coding sequence is TGTGCCAGCAGTGGGGTTAATAGCAATCAGCCCCAGCATTTT. Its protein is CASSGVNSNQPQHF.

V and J are TRBV11-2 and TRBJ2-1; 12 positions match TRBD2. Germline assignment: CDR1 SGHAT and CDR2 FQNNGV. The junction had 4 bases not matched to a gene; V was cut back by 4 bases and J by 15 bases. The CDR3 runs to 12 residues. Here the CDR3 DNA reads TGTGCCAGCAGCTGGACTAGCGGGACATGGTTCTTC. Its protein product is CASSWTSGTWFF.

This clonotype was observed at least ten times. The CDR3 bases are TGTGCCAGCAGCTTAGGACTAGCCACAGATACGCAGTATTTT. Translation gives CASSLGLATDTQYF. The chain uses TRBV7-8 and TRBJ2-3; 7 bases are a match to TRBD2. CDR3 size: 14 residues. With 1 base clipped from V and 2 bases from J, the junction kept 0 bases outside the gene matches. Germline V gives CDR1 SGHVS, CDR2 FQNEAQ.

The chain carries TRBV12-3 or TRBV12-4 and TRBJ1-1, with D possibly TRBD1 on 6 matching bases. The V gene lost 2 bases and the J gene lost 5 bases, with 15 bases spanning the gap. The CDR3 sequence is 15 residues long. CDR3 nucleotide sequence: TGTGCCAGCAGTTTAACAAGGAGGGGGAGGACTGAAGCTTTCTTT. It codes for CASSLTRRGRTEAFF.

J is TRBJ2-5 and V is TRBV4-1; D assignment may be TRBD1 or TRBD2 (5 bases each). The V and J ends lost 3 bases and 3 bases respectively, with 17 bases between them. CDR3 length: 16 residues. Germline CDR1 MGHRA, CDR2 YSYEKL. CDR3 sequence: CASSHPRAGRKETQYF. CDR3 coding DNA: TGCGCCAGCAGCCACCCGCGGGCAGGGCGAAAAGAGACCCAGTACTTC.